This T cell receptor beta chain was captured in a study of graft-versus-host responses after intestinal transplantation. Study summary: Recipients received multivisceral, liver-intestinal, or isolated intestinal transplants. Every recipient had anti-thymocyte globulin induction and 2 to 3 years of tacrolimus plus steroids.

CDR1 is SGHAT and CDR2 is FQNNGV in the germline V gene. The CDR3 covers 12 residues. Trimming cost V 3 bases and J 8 bases, with 7 bases left between them. Here immunoSEQ multiplex PCR was the method, and the copy in TCRdb shows in-frame clones only, minus some. The top ten clones hold about 16% of a sample with about 97,000 clones, 80% to 95% of them seen once. Regarding the study as a whole: Early after transplant, HvG clones declined as circulating GvH clones peaked. Present in recipient marrow, GvH clones included some that appeared first in ileum or blood.

To note about this clone: Its cognate antigen is unknown.

This chain links TRBV11-2 with TRBJ1-4, with D unresolved. The sample here was PBMCs, taken approximately 420 days after intestinal transplant. The receptor comes from a human patient who received an intestinal transplant, so some T cells may come from the graft donor. The CDR3 loop is CASSLLGEKLFF. CDR3 nucleotides: TGTGCCAGCAGCTTGCTAGGGGAAAAACTGTTTTTT. Using reference TRBV11-2 and TRBJ1-4 for the parts outside the CDR3, the full variable domain is EAGVAQSPRYKIIEKRQSVAFWCNPISGHATLYWYQQILGQGPKLLIQFQNNGVVDDSQLPKDRFSAERLKGVDSTLKIQPAKLEDSAVYLCASSLLGEKLFFGSGTQLSVL.